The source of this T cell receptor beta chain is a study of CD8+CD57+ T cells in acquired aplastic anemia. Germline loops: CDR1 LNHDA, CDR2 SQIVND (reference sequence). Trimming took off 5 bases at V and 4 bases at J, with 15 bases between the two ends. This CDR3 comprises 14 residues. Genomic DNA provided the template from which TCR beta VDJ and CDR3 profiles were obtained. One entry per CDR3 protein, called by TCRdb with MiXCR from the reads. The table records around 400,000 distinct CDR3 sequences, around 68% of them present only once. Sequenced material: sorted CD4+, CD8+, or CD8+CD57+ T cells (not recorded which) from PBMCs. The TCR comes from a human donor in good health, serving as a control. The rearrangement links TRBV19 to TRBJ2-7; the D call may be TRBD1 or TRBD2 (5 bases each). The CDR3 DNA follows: TGTGCCAGTAGTTTCCGGGACGGAGTGTACGAGCAGTACTTC. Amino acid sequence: CASSFRDGVYEQYF.